The rows below give T cell receptor beta chains drawn from one sample of a study of T-cell reconstitution after alpha-beta-depleted transplantation in children. TCRdb analysed the PCR reads with MiXCR anew, one entry per CDR3 protein. This table holds about 830,000 distinct CDR3 sequences, 15% to 20% found once. The sequenced sample was PBMCs, mostly from graft donor cells, obtained 360 days after TCRalphabeta/CD19-depleted stem cell transplant. The receptors shown here come from a male patient aged 5 to 17 who had a stem cell transplant for acute lymphoblastic leukemia, so the T cells may come from the graft donor. Both conserved end residues are part of each CDR3. Fields, in order: J gene, V gene, clone size, D gene, CDR3 DNA, CDR3 protein. The D gene is left open where the match is weak. Size tells how often a clone was seen (once, few, many) or the class of an expanded clone, and some rows leave it out.

TRBJ2-7,TRBV2,NA,TRBD2,TGTGCCAGCAGCGCCGTTAGCGGGAGTTTCCACGAGCAGTACTTC,CASSAVSGSFHEQYF
TRBJ2-1,TRBV5-1,NA,NA,TGCGCCAGCAGCTTGGTGTCGAGTGTAGCGAGGTCCTACAATGAGCAGTTCTTC,CASSLVSSVARSYNEQFF
TRBJ2-7,TRBV27,few,TRBD1,TGTGCCAGCAGATCCGGGACAGGGCAGTACTTC,CASRSGTGQYF
TRBJ2-7,TRBV12-3/TRBV12-4,few,TRBD2,TGTGCCAGCAGCCCGGGACTAGCGGTCAAACGCTACGAGCAGTACTTC,CASSPGLAVKRYEQYF
TRBJ2-5,TRBV11-2,NA,NA,TGTGCCAGCAGCCAGTTGATCGGGACCCAGTACTTC,CASSQLIGTQYF
TRBJ2-3,TRBV4-1,NA,NA,TGCGCCAGCAGCGTGGGAGAGGCGGGATCCACAGATACGCAGTATTTT,CASSVGEAGSTDTQYF
TRBJ1-5,TRBV29-1,NA,TRBD1,TGCAGCGTTGATATAACGAAGGACAGGCGGAATCAGCCCCAGCATTTT,CSVDITKDRRNQPQHF
TRBJ2-1,TRBV29-1,NA,NA,TGCAGCGTTGAAGATTCGGGAGACAATGAGCAGTTCTTC,CSVEDSGDNEQFF
TRBJ2-3,TRBV18,few,NA,TGTGCCAGCTCACCACGTCAAGGGTTTCCCACAGATACGCAGTATTTT,CASSPRQGFPTDTQYF
TRBJ1-1,TRBV3-1,NA,NA,TGTGCCAGCAGCCAAGGGGTCAGGCCGAACACTGAAGCTTTCTTT,CASSQGVRPNTEAFF
TRBJ2-5,TRBV6-5,few,TRBD1,TGTGCCAGCAGTTACCCACAAAGGGACAGTCAGACCCAGTACTTC,CASSYPQRDSQTQYF
TRBJ2-5,TRBV6-5,NA,NA,TGTGCCAGCAGTTACTCGAGAGGCCCAGGGGTCTCGGGGACCCAGTACTTC,CASSYSRGPGVSGTQYF
TRBJ2-2,TRBV3-1,NA,NA,TGTGCCAGCAGCCCCTGGGAGGCCCTGTCGGGGGAGCTGTTTTTT,CASSPWEALSGELFF
TRBJ2-2,TRBV20-1,few,NA,TGCAGTGCTAGAGATTTATGGGGCTACACCGGGGAGCTGTTTTTT,CSARDLWGYTGELFF
TRBJ2-3,TRBV27,few,TRBD2,TGTGCCAGCAGTTTAAAGATCGGACTAGTGCCCTTATCCACAGATACGCAGTATTTT,CASSLKIGLVPLSTDTQYF
TRBJ1-4,TRBV5-1,few,NA,TGCGCCAGCAGCTTTTCGGCAGGGGAAAGGGAAAAACTGTTTTTT,CASSFSAGEREKLFF
TRBJ2-2,TRBV11-2,NA,NA,TGTGCCAGCAGCTTACGTTGGAATAAGGGCGGGGAGCTGTTTTTT,CASSLRWNKGGELFF
TRBJ2-7,TRBV6-2/TRBV6-3,few,NA,TGTGCCAGCAAGAAGTACGAGCAGTACTTC,CASKKYEQYF
TRBJ2-7,TRBV5-1,few,TRBD1,TGCGCCAGCAGCTTTAAGGGTCAGGGGGCCTACGAGCAGTACTTC,CASSFKGQGAYEQYF
TRBJ2-4,TRBV12-3/TRBV12-4,few,TRBD1,TGTGCCAGCAGTCCCCGGCGACAGGGCAGGAGTAACATTCAGTACTTC,CASSPRRQGRSNIQYF
TRBJ1-2,TRBV5-1,many,NA,TGCGCCAGCAGCTTGGAACATTTCTATGGCTACACCTTC,CASSLEHFYGYTF
TRBJ2-6,TRBV12-3/TRBV12-4,few,NA,TGTGCCAGCAGTCCTCAATGGACAGCTGGGGCCAACGTCCTGACTTTC,CASSPQWTAGANVLTF
TRBJ2-5,TRBV12-3/TRBV12-4,few,NA,TGTGCCAGCAGCACCCAGATGCGGCTGGAAGAGACCCAGTACTTC,CASSTQMRLEETQYF
TRBJ2-3,TRBV7-6,NA,TRBD2,TGTGCCAGCAGCTTAGCCCTCGGGACTAGCGGGTTTAGCACAGATACGCAGTATTTT,CASSLALGTSGFSTDTQYF
TRBJ1-2,TRBV6-1,NA,NA,TGTGCCAGCAGTGAAGTATTCCCGGGGGACTATGGCTACACCTTC,CASSEVFPGDYGYTF
TRBJ2-3,TRBV18,few,NA,TGTGCCAGCTCACCACCGACAGGAAGCACAGATACGCAGTATTTT,CASSPPTGSTDTQYF
TRBJ2-7,TRBV12-3/TRBV12-4,few,TRBD2,TGTGCCAGCAGTTTCGAGAGGCTAGCGGTGCAGTACTTC,CASSFERLAVQYF
TRBJ2-1,TRBV6-1,NA,NA,TGTGCCAGCAGTGAAAGTCGGGGCGATGAGCAGATCTTC,CASSESRGDEQIF
TRBJ2-5,TRBV5-1,few,NA,TGCGCCAGCAGCTTGGTAGTGACAGCTGAAGAGACCCAGTACTTC,CASSLVVTAEETQYF
TRBJ1-1,TRBV5-1,few,TRBD1,TGCGCCAGCAGCTCTCCCGGGACAGGAGAAGCTTTCTTT,CASSSPGTGEAFF
TRBJ2-6,TRBV9,NA,NA,TGTGCCAGCAGCCGGGGAGCGGACTCTGGGGCCAACGTCCTGACTTTC,CASSRGADSGANVLTF
TRBJ2-7,TRBV10-3,many,NA,TGTGCCATCAGTGAGGGGGGGGCCGAGCAGTACTTC,CAISEGGAEQYF
TRBJ1-1,TRBV25-1,NA,NA,TGTGCCAGCAGTGAATTGATGACGGAGAACACTGAAGCTTTCTTT,CASSELMTENTEAFF
TRBJ2-5,TRBV5-6,NA,NA,TGTGCCAGCAGGAGTGCTGGAGCAGGGGCGAAAGAGACCCAGTACTTC,CASRSAGAGAKETQYF
TRBJ1-5,TRBV29-1,few,NA,TGCAGCGGCGGGATGGGGGGGGATCAGCCCCAGCATTTT,CSGGMGGDQPQHF
TRBJ1-1,TRBV29-1,few,TRBD1,TGCAGCGTAGCCGGGACAGGGAGGGGGGCGAACACTGAAGCTTTCTTT,CSVAGTGRGANTEAFF
TRBJ1-5,TRBV11-1,NA,NA,TGTTCCAGCAGCTTAAATGAGAGACGGGGAGGGAATCAGCCCCAGCATTTT,CSSSLNERRGGNQPQHF
TRBJ2-7,TRBV4-1,NA,TRBD2,TGCGCCAGCAGCCTTTTTCGCCCAAATAGCGGGAGAATTGCCTACGAGCAGTACTTC,CASSLFRPNSGRIAYEQYF
TRBJ2-2,TRBV29-1,few,NA,TGCAGCGTTAAGACAGGCCCGAACACCGGGGAGCTGTTTTTT,CSVKTGPNTGELFF
TRBJ1-1,TRBV10-3,NA,NA,TGTGCCATCCGGACTCCTGGGGACACTGAAGCTTTCTTT,CAIRTPGDTEAFF
TRBJ2-3,TRBV5-1,NA,TRBD2,TGCGCCAGCAGCCCAGAAGCGGGAGGGAGGTTTTTCCCAGATACGCAGTATTTT,CASSPEAGGRFFPDTQYF
TRBJ2-7,TRBV29-1,NA,TRBD2,TGCAGCGTTCTGGCGGGAGGCGGGACCTACGAGCAGTACTTC,CSVLAGGGTYEQYF
TRBJ2-3,TRBV10-3,NA,TRBD2,TGTGCCATCAAGAGGTCTAGCGGCGCTAGCACAGATACGCAGTATTTT,CAIKRSSGASTDTQYF
TRBJ1-1,TRBV5-6,many,NA,TGTGCCAGCAGCTTGGTCGGCAGGGCTAGAACTGAAGCTTTCTTT,CASSLVGRARTEAFF
TRBJ2-3,TRBV5-1,NA,TRBD1,TGCGCCAGTACGTTAATTGGACAGGGGGCAGCCGATACGCAGTATTTT,CASTLIGQGAADTQYF
TRBJ2-7,TRBV11-2,few,NA,TGTGCCAGCAGCTTACGGGTGGGGCGGGATCCGAACGGGAGCTTCGAGCAGTACTTC,CASSLRVGRDPNGSFEQYF
TRBJ2-3,TRBV4-1,NA,NA,TGCGCCAGCGGCGGGACAGCCCTTAGCACAGATACGCAGTATTTT,CASGGTALSTDTQYF
TRBJ1-1,TRBV28,few,NA,TGTGCCAGCTCGACGCAGGGGTTGGGCACTGAAGCTTTCTTT,CASSTQGLGTEAFF
TRBJ2-4,TRBV11-2,few,NA,TGTGCCAGCAGCAACTACAGGGATTGGCACATTCAGTACTTC,CASSNYRDWHIQYF
TRBJ1-5,TRBV27,many,TRBD1,TGTGCCAGCAGTTTAGTGGGACAGGGTGGCAATCAGCCCCAGCATTTT,CASSLVGQGGNQPQHF
TRBJ2-2,TRBV12-3/TRBV12-4,NA,NA,TGTGCCAGCAGTTCCACCTTAGTCGGGGAGCTGTTTTTT,CASSSTLVGELFF
TRBJ1-2,TRBV29-1,many,NA,TGCAGCGTCGAAACAGGACTCCTCTATGGCTACACCTTC,CSVETGLLYGYTF
TRBJ2-7,TRBV29-1,few,TRBD2,TGCAGCGTCGCCGCGACTAGCGGGAGTACCTACGAGCAGTACTTC,CSVAATSGSTYEQYF
TRBJ2-3,TRBV13,NA,NA,TGTGCCAGCAGCTTAGGTAGCGGATACCTTCTGGATACGCAGTATTTT,CASSLGSGYLLDTQYF
TRBJ2-2,TRBV20-1,NA,NA,TGCAGTGCTAGAGATGTAGGGTATGGCGGGGAGCTGTTTTTT,CSARDVGYGGELFF